The rows below give T cell receptor beta chains drawn from one sample of a study of cytomegalovirus exposure and HLA in healthy donors. The assay was immunoSEQ multiplex PCR, and TCRdb's table has in-frame clones only and misses some. The profile covers 200,000 or so clones, with 84% appearing a single time and approximately 0.26% taken by the ten largest. Sequencing was performed on PBMCs. The receptors were sampled from a boy younger than 18 in good health and CMV-seronegative. Both conserved end residues are part of each CDR3. The order of the fields is clone size, D gene, V gene, J gene, CDR3 DNA, CDR3 protein. D genes are given only for firm matches. Where a row states a size, it is once, few, many or the class of an expanded clone; other rows omit it.

clone size: NA; D gene: TRBD2; V gene: TRBV19; J gene: TRBJ2-1; CDR3 DNA: TGTGCCAGTAGTACGCGGGGGAGAGGAAATGAGCAGTTCTTC; CDR3 protein: CASSTRGRGNEQFF
clone size: NA; D gene: NA; V gene: TRBV15; J gene: TRBJ2-7; CDR3 DNA: TGTGCCACCAGCAGAGTTGAACTGGCGGGCAGGTTTCTTTACGAGCAGTACTTC; CDR3 protein: CATSRVELAGRFLYEQYF
clone size: NA; D gene: TRBD1; V gene: TRBV18; J gene: TRBJ2-3; CDR3 DNA: TGTGCCAGCTCCCCCGGGACAGAGGCTCGTTGGGATACGCAGTATTTT; CDR3 protein: CASSPGTEARWDTQYF
clone size: NA; D gene: TRBD1; V gene: TRBV10-3; J gene: TRBJ1-3; CDR3 DNA: TGTGCCATCAGGGGGGACAGTACTGGAAACACCATATATTTT; CDR3 protein: CAIRGDSTGNTIYF
clone size: once; D gene: TRBD2; V gene: TRBV5-1; J gene: TRBJ2-7; CDR3 DNA: TGCGCCAGCAGTGAGCGGGAGGGCCTACACGAGCAGTACTTC; CDR3 protein: CASSEREGLHEQYF
clone size: NA; D gene: NA; V gene: TRBV4-1; J gene: TRBJ1-6; CDR3 DNA: TGCGCCAGCAGCCAAGACGGCGCCCTCAGGGCCCTCCACTTT; CDR3 protein: CASSQDGALRALHF
clone size: NA; D gene: NA; V gene: TRBV11-2; J gene: TRBJ2-7; CDR3 DNA: TGTGCCAGCAGCTTAGTGGTCTCCCCGGGGGAGCAGTACTTC; CDR3 protein: CASSLVVSPGEQYF
clone size: NA; D gene: NA; V gene: TRBV19; J gene: TRBJ1-2; CDR3 DNA: TGTGCCAGTAGTGGGGCAAACTCCTATGGCTACACCTTC; CDR3 protein: CASSGANSYGYTF
clone size: NA; D gene: NA; V gene: TRBV30; J gene: TRBJ1-2; CDR3 DNA: TGTGCCTGGAGCTCCGGACAGCTTGGCTACACCTTC; CDR3 protein: CAWSSGQLGYTF
clone size: NA; D gene: NA; V gene: TRBV7-6; J gene: TRBJ2-7; CDR3 DNA: TGTGCCAGCAGTCAACGTCAAAGGGGGTACGAGCAGTACTTC; CDR3 protein: CASSQRQRGYEQYF
clone size: NA; D gene: TRBD1; V gene: TRBV7-8; J gene: TRBJ1-6; CDR3 DNA: TGTGCCAGCAGCGCCAGGGGGGACTATAATTCACCCCTCCACTTT; CDR3 protein: CASSARGDYNSPLHF
clone size: NA; D gene: NA; V gene: TRBV5-1; J gene: TRBJ2-7; CDR3 DNA: TGCGCCAGCAGCTCCCGCGCACTACCAACCTACGAGCAGTACTTC; CDR3 protein: CASSSRALPTYEQYF
clone size: NA; D gene: NA; V gene: TRBV5-1; J gene: TRBJ2-1; CDR3 DNA: TGCGCCAGCAGCTTGGTTTGGCCTGGCAATGAGCAGTTCTTC; CDR3 protein: CASSLVWPGNEQFF
clone size: NA; D gene: NA; V gene: TRBV9; J gene: TRBJ1-5; CDR3 DNA: TGTGCCAGCACCAAAACGGGGGTAGTGGGACAGCCCCAGCATTTT; CDR3 protein: CASTKTGVVGQPQHF
clone size: once; D gene: TRBD1; V gene: TRBV29-1; J gene: TRBJ1-1; CDR3 DNA: TGCAGCGCCCACCAGGGGGACACTGAAGCTTTCTTT; CDR3 protein: CSAHQGDTEAFF
clone size: NA; D gene: TRBD1; V gene: TRBV28; J gene: TRBJ1-2; CDR3 DNA: TGTGCCAGCAGTTCGGGCGGACAGGGGGCGGGGGGCTACACCTTC; CDR3 protein: CASSSGGQGAGGYTF
clone size: NA; D gene: NA; V gene: TRBV2; J gene: TRBJ1-1; CDR3 DNA: TGTGCCAGCAGGGGGGGACGCACTGAAGCTTTCTTT; CDR3 protein: CASRGGRTEAFF
clone size: NA; D gene: TRBD2; V gene: TRBV30; J gene: TRBJ2-7; CDR3 DNA: TGTGCCTGGAGTACGGGGACTAGCTCCTACGAGCAGTACTTC; CDR3 protein: CAWSTGTSSYEQYF
clone size: few; D gene: TRBD1; V gene: TRBV6-6; J gene: TRBJ1-1; CDR3 DNA: TGTGCCAGCAGGACAGGGTTGACTCCGAACACTGAAGCTTTCTTT; CDR3 protein: CASRTGLTPNTEAFF
clone size: NA; D gene: NA; V gene: TRBV27; J gene: TRBJ2-7; CDR3 DNA: TGTGCCAGCAGTTTATCCTTCGTTACACCCCACGAGCAGTACTTC; CDR3 protein: CASSLSFVTPHEQYF
clone size: NA; D gene: TRBD1; V gene: TRBV2; J gene: TRBJ1-1; CDR3 DNA: TGTGCCAGCAGTGAGGTTGGACAGGGGAAAAGGGCTTTCTTT; CDR3 protein: CASSEVGQGKRAFF
clone size: NA; D gene: NA; V gene: TRBV10-3; J gene: TRBJ1-1; CDR3 DNA: TGTGCCATCACCCGGGAGCCAGACAACACTGAAGCTTTCTTT; CDR3 protein: CAITREPDNTEAFF
clone size: NA; D gene: TRBD1; V gene: TRBV15; J gene: TRBJ1-2; CDR3 DNA: TGTGCCACCAGCCCCGGACAGGGAACTTATTCCTATGGCTACACCTTC; CDR3 protein: CATSPGQGTYSYGYTF
clone size: NA; D gene: TRBD2; V gene: TRBV6-1; J gene: TRBJ2-1; CDR3 DNA: TGTGCCAGCAGTGTAACTAGCGGGTCCTACAATGAGCAGTTCTTC; CDR3 protein: CASSVTSGSYNEQFF
clone size: NA; D gene: NA; V gene: TRBV4-2; J gene: TRBJ1-2; CDR3 DNA: TGTGCCAGCAGCCCCGAGACAGGTATGGATGGCTACACCTTC; CDR3 protein: CASSPETGMDGYTF
clone size: NA; D gene: TRBD1; V gene: TRBV7-2; J gene: TRBJ2-2; CDR3 DNA: TGTGCCAGCAGCTGGACAGGGACCGTGGGCACCGGGGAGCTGTTTTTT; CDR3 protein: CASSWTGTVGTGELFF
clone size: few; D gene: NA; V gene: TRBV11-2; J gene: TRBJ1-1; CDR3 DNA: TGTGCCAGCAGTCGGGGTGGCCAGACTGAAGCTTTCTTT; CDR3 protein: CASSRGGQTEAFF
clone size: NA; D gene: NA; V gene: TRBV6-4; J gene: TRBJ2-1; CDR3 DNA: TGTGCCAGCAGTGACGGTGAAGCGTACAATGAGCAGTTCTTC; CDR3 protein: CASSDGEAYNEQFF
clone size: NA; D gene: TRBD1; V gene: TRBV6-1; J gene: TRBJ1-4; CDR3 DNA: TGTGCCAGCAGGGACAGGGGATGGGAAGAAAAACTGTTTTTT; CDR3 protein: CASRDRGWEEKLFF
clone size: NA; D gene: NA; V gene: TRBV9; J gene: TRBJ2-7; CDR3 DNA: TGTGCCAGCAGCGTAGCAGGGCAGCCCGCCTACGAGCAGTACTTC; CDR3 protein: CASSVAGQPAYEQYF